The clone carrying this TCR beta chain has only a few counts. A sample-barcoded 5' primer and a J-beta primer mix were used in a second PCR of roughly 7 to 12 cycles. One entry per CDR3 protein, called by TCRdb with MiXCR from the 5' RACE reads. The data show around 780,000 distinct CDR3 sequences, roughly 25% seen once. This sample is part of a study of blood T cells in healthy people across ages. The CDR3 totals 16 residues. Trimming took 4 bases from V and 2 from J, leaving 17 bases between them. Germline loops: CDR1 MGHRA, CDR2 YSYEKL. The sample was also linked to a second study, of T cells of mothers and their children. From that report: Random nucleotides (2-4) and sample barcodes were added by the M1S primer used in the second PCR.

Sequencing used blood. The sequence was collected from a boy aged 5-17 years in good health. The chain couples TRBV4-1 to TRBJ2-5; D might be TRBD1 (6 bases). In DNA form, the CDR3 reads TGCGCCAGCAGCCTCCTGTTGGACAGAATTCAAGAGACCCAGTACTTC. This codes for CASSLLLDRIQETQYF.